Sequencing of this TCR beta chain was carried out in a study of chemoradiotherapy in HPV16-positive cancers. Broader study findings: Candidate HPV-specific clones and E7-related TCR motifs grew in tumor during treatment. The functional HPV-specific definition rests on just a couple of HPV16-positive patients.

Germline CDR1 SQVTM, CDR2 ANQGSEA. This CDR3 contains 12 residues. The germline V and J ends were trimmed by 4 bases and 1 base, with 7 bases remaining between them. About this clone itself: Antigen: not known.

Sequenced by immunoSEQ multiplex PCR; TCRdb stores in-frame clones only, minus some. Of 25,000 to 40,000 clones detected, about nine tenths appear once; the ten largest clones hold 2.5% to 3.5%. Sequences were derived from blood, sampled from a patient who underwent chemoradiotherapy. The receptor was derived from a human donor with HPV-associated anogenital cancer. The chain combines TRBV29-1 with TRBJ1-1, with D hard to call. CDR3 amino acids: CSVAAGNTEAFF. In DNA, the CDR3 is TGCAGCGTTGCAGCGGGGAACACTGAAGCTTTCTTT.